This passage covers 9 T cell receptor beta chains from one sample sequenced in a study of T cells in Graves' hyperthyroidism and ophthalmopathy. Amplified TCR beta CDR3 regions came from RNA transcripts. Primed by the HTBI set, a first-round RT-PCR was run on the TCR CDR3. TCRdb used MiXCR to reprocess the multiplex PCR reads, holding one entry per CDR3 protein. The sample lists about 480,000 distinct CDR3 sequences, roughly a quarter seen once, with 11% in the top ten. What was sequenced was blood. All receptors derive from a young woman with Graves' ophthalmopathy.

The chain recombines TRBV19 with TRBJ1-5, with D perhaps matching TRBD1 (6 bases). This CDR3 contains 19 residues. V dropped 4 bases and J dropped 2 bases, with 24 bases sitting between them. Looked up from germline, CDR1 is LNHDA and CDR2 is SQIVND (reference sequence). Here the CDR3 reads CASSTRRDKAGGGNQPQHF. The DNA of the CDR3 is TGTGCCAGTAGTACTCGCCGGGACAAGGCCGGGGGTGGCAATCAGCCCCAGCATTTT. The whole variable domain, filled in from reference TRBV19 and TRBJ1-5, reads DGGITQSPKYLFRKEGQNVTLSCEQNLNHDAMYWYRQDPGQGLRLIYYSQIVNDFQKGDIAEGYSVSREKKESFPLTVTSAQKNPTAFYLCASSTRRDKAGGGNQPQHFGDGTRLSIL.

This clonotype has just a few counts. The chain has TRBV24-1 and TRBJ1-2; 7 nucleotides line up with TRBD1. Trimming cost V 3 bases and J 8 bases; bases outside gene matches: 11. Germline assignment: CDR1 KGHDR and CDR2 SFDVKD. This CDR3 is built from 15 residues. The CDR3 DNA sequence: TGTGCCACCAGTGATCCCGCTATAGGGGGCTACGGCTACACCTTC. It translates to CATSDPAIGGYGYTF.

V and J are TRBV5-1 and TRBJ1-6, with D unresolved. Germline values: CDR1 SGHRS, CDR2 YFSETQ. Trimming removed 0 bases at V and 8 bases at J, with 3 bases between. The CDR3 has 12 amino acids. Here the CDR3 reads CASSLEDSPLHF. CDR3 bases: TGCGCCAGCAGCTTGGAGGATTCACCCCTCCACTTT.

This clonotype was counted ten times or more. V usage is TRBV5-1 and J usage is TRBJ1-2; tentatively, D is TRBD1 (5 bases). The V end lost 2 bases, the J end lost 7 bases, and 18 bases lay between the germline ends. Looked up from germline, CDR1 is SGHRS and CDR2 is YFSETQ. This CDR3 has 15 amino acids. In DNA, the CDR3 is TGCGCCAGCAGCTTCAGTGTTCCGGGGACGGGTGGCTACACCTTC. This gives the protein CASSFSVPGTGGYTF.

This clonotype was seen many times. CDR3 nucleotide sequence: TGTGCCAGCAGCCAAGCCCACACACTAGCGGGGTTGGAGACCCAGTACTTC. Encoded protein: CASSQAHTLAGLETQYF. J is TRBJ2-5 and V is TRBV4-2, with 10 nucleotides matching TRBD2. The J segment lost 5 bases and the V segment lost 1 base, leaving 10 bases of the junction unmatched. Germline V gene lookup returns CDR1 LGHNA and CDR2 YNFKEQ. The CDR3 extends over 17 amino acids.

This clonotype was detected ten times or more. V gene TRBV20-1 combines with J gene TRBJ1-2; no reliable D call. This CDR3 comprises 13 residues. Per germline, CDR1 DFQATT and CDR2 SNEGSKA (reference sequence). V was shortened by 4 bases and J by 1 base, with 10 bases between the two germline ends. CDR3 in amino acids: CSAKPENNYGYTF. For the CDR3, the DNA is TGCAGTGCTAAGCCCGAAAATAACTATGGCTACACCTTC.

J is TRBJ1-1 and V is TRBV12-3 or TRBV12-4, with D possibly being TRBD1 (6 bases). The CDR3 is 15 residues long. V gave up 9 bases and J gave up 1 base, with 18 bases separating them. CDR3 sequence: CASVSGGAWNTEAFF. The CDR3, as DNA: TGTGCCAGTGTCTCGGGGGGCGCTTGGAACACTGAAGCTTTCTTT.

The sample holds many counts of this clonotype. This chain joins TRBV6-2 or TRBV6-3 and TRBJ1-1; D gene unclear. The CDR3 is 13 residues long. The V end lost 7 bases, the J end lost 0 bases, and 9 bases lay between the germline ends. CDR1 is MNHEY, CDR2 SVGEGT, per germline. Here the CDR3 reads CASNRILNTEAFF. CDR3 bases: TGTGCCAGCAACAGAATTTTGAACACTGAAGCTTTCTTT.

This clonotype has a single count. The rearrangement joins TRBV27 to TRBJ2-2; D could derive from TRBD1 or TRBD2 (5 bases each). Trimming shortened V by 7 bases and J by 3 bases, and 24 bases separated the two germline ends. Per germline, CDR1 MNHEY and CDR2 SMNVEV (reference sequence). The CDR3 has 18 residues. Written as DNA, the CDR3 is TGTGCCAGCACCTGGGGGAGAGGGTCCGCCCGCGACACCGGGGAGCTGTTTTTT. Residues: CASTWGRGSARDTGELFF.